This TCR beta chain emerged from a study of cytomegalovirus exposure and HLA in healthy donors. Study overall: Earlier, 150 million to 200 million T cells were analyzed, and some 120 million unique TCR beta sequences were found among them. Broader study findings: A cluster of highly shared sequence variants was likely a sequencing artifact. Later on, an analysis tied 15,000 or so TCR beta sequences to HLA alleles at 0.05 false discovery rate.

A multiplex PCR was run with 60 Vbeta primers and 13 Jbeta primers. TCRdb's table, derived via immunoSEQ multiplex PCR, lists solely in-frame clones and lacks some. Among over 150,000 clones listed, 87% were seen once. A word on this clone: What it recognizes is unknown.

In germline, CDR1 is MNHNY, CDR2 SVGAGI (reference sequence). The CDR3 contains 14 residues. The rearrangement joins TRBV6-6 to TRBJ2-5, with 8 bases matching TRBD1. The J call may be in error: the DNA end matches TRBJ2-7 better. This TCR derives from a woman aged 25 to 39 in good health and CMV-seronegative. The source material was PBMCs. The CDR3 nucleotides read TGTGCCAGCAGTTACAGACAGGGGTCCCACGAGCAGTACTTC. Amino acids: CASSYRQGSHEQYF.